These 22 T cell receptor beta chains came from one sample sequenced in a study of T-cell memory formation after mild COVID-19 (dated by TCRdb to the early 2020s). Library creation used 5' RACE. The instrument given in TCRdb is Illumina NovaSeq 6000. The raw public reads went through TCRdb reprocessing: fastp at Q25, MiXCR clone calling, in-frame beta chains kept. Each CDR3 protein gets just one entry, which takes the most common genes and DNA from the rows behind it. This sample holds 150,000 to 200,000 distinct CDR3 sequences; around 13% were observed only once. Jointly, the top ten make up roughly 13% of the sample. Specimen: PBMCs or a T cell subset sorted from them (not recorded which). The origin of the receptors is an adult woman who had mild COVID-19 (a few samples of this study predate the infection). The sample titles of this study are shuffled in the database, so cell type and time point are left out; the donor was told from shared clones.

This CDR3 is CASSIRDRGLYEQFF. The DNA of the CDR3 is TGTGCCAGCAGCATCCGGGACAGGGGGCTATATGAGCAGTTCTTC. The gene calls are TRBV5-6 and TRBJ2-1; 12 nucleotides agree with TRBD1. With 4 bases clipped from V and 8 bases from J, the junction kept 7 bases outside the gene matches. The CDR3 loop spans 15 amino acids. Germline V gene lookup returns CDR1 SGHDT and CDR2 YYEEEE. The full variable domain, its missing parts supplied by reference TRBV5-6 and TRBJ2-1, is DAGVTQSPTHLIKTRGQQVTLRCSPKSGHDTVSWYQQALGQGPQFIFQYYEEEERQRGNFPDRFSGHQFPNYSSELNVNALLLGDSALYLCASSIRDRGLYEQFFGPGTRLTVL.

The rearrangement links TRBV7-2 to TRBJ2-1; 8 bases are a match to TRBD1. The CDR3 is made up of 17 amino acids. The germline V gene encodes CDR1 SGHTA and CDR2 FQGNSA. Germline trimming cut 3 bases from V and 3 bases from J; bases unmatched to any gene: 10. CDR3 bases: TGTGCCAGCAGCTTTCAACCGCCGGGGACAGGCTACAATGAGCAGTTCTTC. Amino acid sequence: CASSFQPPGTGYNEQFF.

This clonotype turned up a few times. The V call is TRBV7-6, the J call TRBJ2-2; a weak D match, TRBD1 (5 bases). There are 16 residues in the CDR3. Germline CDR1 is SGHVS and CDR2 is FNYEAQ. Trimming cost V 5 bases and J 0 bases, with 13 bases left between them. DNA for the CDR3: TGTGCCAGCAGCCCAGGGTCCAGAGCGAACACCGGGGAGCTGTTTTTT. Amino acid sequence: CASSPGSRANTGELFF.

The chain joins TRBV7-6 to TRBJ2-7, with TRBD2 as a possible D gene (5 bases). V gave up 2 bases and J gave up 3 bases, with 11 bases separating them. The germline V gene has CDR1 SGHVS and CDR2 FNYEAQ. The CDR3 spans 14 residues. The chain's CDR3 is CASSLWPGNYEQYF. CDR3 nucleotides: TGTGCCAGCAGCTTATGGCCGGGAAACTACGAGCAGTACTTC.

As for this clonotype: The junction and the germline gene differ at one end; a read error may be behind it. CDR3 residues: CDSSLARSLSGANVLTF. The CDR3 DNA is TGTGACAGCAGCTTAGCCAGGAGCCTCTCTGGGGCCAACGTCCTGACTTTC. The chain links TRBV7-9 to TRBJ2-6; D is unresolved. CDR3 length: 17 residues. Per the germline V gene, CDR1 is SEHNR and CDR2 is FQNEAQ (reference sequence).

In nucleotides, the CDR3 is TGTGCCAGCAGCTTGGACAGGGGGTCTGGCACCGGGGAGCTGTTTTTT. It yields the protein CASSLDRGSGTGELFF. The chain couples TRBV7-6 to TRBJ2-2, with 10 bases identical to TRBD1. CDR3 size: 16 residues. J gave up 4 bases and V 3 bases, and 5 bases lay outside the gene matches. Germline CDR1 and CDR2: SGHVS and FNYEAQ.

The CDR3 coding sequence is TGTGCCAGCAGGGAGGGACCCGCCTCCTACGAGCAGTACTTC. Its translation: CASREGPASYEQYF. The chain is built from TRBV2 and TRBJ2-7; D is perhaps TRBD2 (6 bases). Per the germline V gene, CDR1 is SNHLY and CDR2 is FYNNEI. The CDR3 runs 14 residues. V lost 6 bases and J 0 bases, leaving 12 bases between the germline ends.

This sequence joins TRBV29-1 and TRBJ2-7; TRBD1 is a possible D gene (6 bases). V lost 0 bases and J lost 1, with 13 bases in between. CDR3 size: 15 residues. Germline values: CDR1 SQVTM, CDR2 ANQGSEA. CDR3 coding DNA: TGCAGCGTTGAAGAAGCGACAGGCTTTTCCTACGAGCAGTACTTC. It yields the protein CSVEEATGFSYEQYF.

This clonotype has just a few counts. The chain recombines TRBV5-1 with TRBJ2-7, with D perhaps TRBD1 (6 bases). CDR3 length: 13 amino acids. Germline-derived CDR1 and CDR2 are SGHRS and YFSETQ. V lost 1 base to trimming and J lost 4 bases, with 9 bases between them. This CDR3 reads CASSLRQEYEQYF. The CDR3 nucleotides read TGCGCCAGCAGCTTGAGACAGGAGTACGAGCAGTACTTC.

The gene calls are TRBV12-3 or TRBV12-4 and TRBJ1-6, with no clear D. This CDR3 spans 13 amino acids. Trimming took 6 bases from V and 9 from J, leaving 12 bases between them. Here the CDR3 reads CASSSRESSPLHF. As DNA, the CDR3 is TGTGCCAGCAGCTCACGGGAGAGTTCACCCCTCCACTTT.

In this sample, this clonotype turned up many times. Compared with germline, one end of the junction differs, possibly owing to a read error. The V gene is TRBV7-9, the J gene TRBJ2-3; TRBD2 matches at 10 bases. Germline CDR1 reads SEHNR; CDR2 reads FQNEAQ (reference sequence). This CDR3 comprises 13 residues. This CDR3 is CASSLAGDDTQYF. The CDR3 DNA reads TGTGCCAGCAGCCTAGCGGGAGATGATACGCAGTATTTT.

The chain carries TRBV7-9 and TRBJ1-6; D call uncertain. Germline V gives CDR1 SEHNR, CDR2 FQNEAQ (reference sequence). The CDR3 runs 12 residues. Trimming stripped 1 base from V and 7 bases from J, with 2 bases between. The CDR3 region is CASSLGNSPLHF. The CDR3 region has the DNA TGTGCCAGCAGCTTAGGGAATTCACCCCTCCACTTT.

The CDR3 DNA reads as TGCAGCGTCTCCGGGACAGGGAAATCCGGCTATGGCTACACCTTC. This codes for CSVSGTGKSGYGYTF. The rearrangement joins TRBV29-1 to TRBJ1-2, with TRBD1 matching 9 bases. The ends lost 6 bases at V and 4 bases at J; junction bases unmatched: 12. CDR1 SQVTM and CDR2 ANQGSEA come from the germline V gene. The CDR3 is made up of 15 amino acids.

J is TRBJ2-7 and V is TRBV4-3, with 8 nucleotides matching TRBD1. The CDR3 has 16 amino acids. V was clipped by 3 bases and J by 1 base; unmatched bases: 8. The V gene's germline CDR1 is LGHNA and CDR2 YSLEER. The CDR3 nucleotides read TGCGCCAGCAGCCACTCTGCGACAGGGGAGTCCTACGAGCAGTACTTC. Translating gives CASSHSATGESYEQYF.

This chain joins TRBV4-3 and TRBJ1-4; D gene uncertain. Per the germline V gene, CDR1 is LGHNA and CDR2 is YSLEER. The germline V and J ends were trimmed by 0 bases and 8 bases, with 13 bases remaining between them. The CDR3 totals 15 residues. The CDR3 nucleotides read TGCGCCAGCAGCCAAGATCCGGGGATAGGAGAAAAACTGTTTTTT. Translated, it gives CASSQDPGIGEKLFF.

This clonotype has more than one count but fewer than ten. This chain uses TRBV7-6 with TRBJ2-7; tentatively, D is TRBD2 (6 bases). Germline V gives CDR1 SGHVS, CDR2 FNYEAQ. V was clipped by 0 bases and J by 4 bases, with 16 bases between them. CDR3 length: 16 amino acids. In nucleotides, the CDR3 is TGTGCCAGCAGCTTAGCTCGGGGAGGAGTACCGTACGAGCAGTACTTC. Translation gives CASSLARGGVPYEQYF.

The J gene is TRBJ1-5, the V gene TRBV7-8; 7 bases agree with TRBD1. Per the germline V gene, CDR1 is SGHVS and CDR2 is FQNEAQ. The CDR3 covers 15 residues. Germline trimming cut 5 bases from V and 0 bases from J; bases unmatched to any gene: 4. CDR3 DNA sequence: TGTGCCAGCAGCCAGGACAGGAATAGCAATCAGCCCCAGCATTTT. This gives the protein CASSQDRNSNQPQHF.

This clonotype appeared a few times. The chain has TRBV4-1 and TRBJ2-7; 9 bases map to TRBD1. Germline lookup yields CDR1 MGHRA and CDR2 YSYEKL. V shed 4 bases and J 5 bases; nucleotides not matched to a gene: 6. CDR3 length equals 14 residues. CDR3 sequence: CASSPTGGNNEQYF. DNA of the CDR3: TGCGCCAGCAGCCCAACAGGGGGCAACAACGAGCAGTACTTC.

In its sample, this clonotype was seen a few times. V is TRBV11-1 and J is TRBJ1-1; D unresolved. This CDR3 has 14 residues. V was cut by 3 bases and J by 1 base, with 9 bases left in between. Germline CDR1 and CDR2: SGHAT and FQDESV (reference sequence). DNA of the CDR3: TGTGCCAGCAGCTTTTCGGGAGGGAACACTGAAGCTTTCTTT. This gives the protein CASSFSGGNTEAFF.

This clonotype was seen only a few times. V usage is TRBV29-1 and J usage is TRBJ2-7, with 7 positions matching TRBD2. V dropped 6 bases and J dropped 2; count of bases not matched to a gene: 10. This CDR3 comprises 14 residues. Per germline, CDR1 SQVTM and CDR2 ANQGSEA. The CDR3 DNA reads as TGCAGCGTCCCGGGCGCTAGCGGTGCCTACGAGCAGTACTTC. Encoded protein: CSVPGASGAYEQYF.

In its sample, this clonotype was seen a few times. The CDR3 DNA is TGCAGCGTTGTATGGGCTATCTCCCAAGAGACCCAGTACTTC. Translated: CSVVWAISQETQYF. V is TRBV29-1 and J is TRBJ2-5; D not resolved. The V gene lost 4 bases and the J gene lost 1 base, with 13 bases spanning the gap. The CDR3 totals 14 residues. Germline CDR1 SQVTM, CDR2 ANQGSEA.

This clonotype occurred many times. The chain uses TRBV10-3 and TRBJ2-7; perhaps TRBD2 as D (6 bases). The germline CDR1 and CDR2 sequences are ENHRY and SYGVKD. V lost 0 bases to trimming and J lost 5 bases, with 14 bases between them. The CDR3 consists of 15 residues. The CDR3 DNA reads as TGTGCCATCAGTGAGTCGAGATGGCGGGATAACGAGCAGTACTTC. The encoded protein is CAISESRWRDNEQYF.